One and the same sample provided the 10 T cell receptor beta chains below, sequenced in a study of early T cells in non-severe SARS-CoV-2 infection (dated by TCRdb to about 2021). Libraries were constructed by 5' RACE. The data were produced on a NextSeq 500. TCRdb reprocessed the public reads (quality trimming at Q25 with fastp, clone calling with MiXCR) and kept in-frame beta chains. Every distinct CDR3 protein forms one entry, paired with its most common genes and DNA. In this sample the table shows some 50,000 distinct CDR3 sequences, around 9.1% of which occur a single time. Around 4% of the sample comes from the top ten. The specimen was whole blood. The source is an adult who was a healthcare worker with PCR-confirmed SARS-CoV-2 infection or an uninfected control (not recorded which).

This clonotype was seen a handful of times. The chain carries TRBV5-1 and TRBJ2-1; 10 positions match TRBD2. The CDR3 has 15 residues. Germline values: CDR1 SGHRS, CDR2 YFSETQ. V shed 5 bases, J shed 6 bases, and the junction held 8 bases outside the gene matches. CDR3 in DNA: TGCGCCAGCAGACAATTTAGCGGGAGGCCCAATGAGCAGTTCTTC. Encoded protein: CASRQFSGRPNEQFF. Variable domain in full (rest from reference TRBV5-1 and TRBJ2-1): KAGVTQTPRYLIKTRGQQVTLSCSPISGHRSVSWYQQTPGQGLQFLFEYFSETQRNKGNFPGRFSGRQFSNSRSEMNVSTLELGDSALYLCASRQFSGRPNEQFFGPGTRLTVL.

This clonotype occurred many times. The chain has TRBV6-5 and TRBJ1-5; D gene unclear. V lost 5 bases and J lost 0, with 2 bases in between. The CDR3 runs 12 residues. Per the germline V gene, CDR1 is MNHEY and CDR2 is SVGAGI. CDR3 residues: CASSNSNQPQHF. The DNA for the CDR3 is TGTGCCAGCAGTAATAGCAATCAGCCCCAGCATTTT.

This sequence joins TRBV5-4 and TRBJ2-7, with 8 bases matching TRBD1. Trimming removed 2 bases from V and 3 bases from J; junction bases left unmatched: 1. CDR3 length: 13 residues. Germline CDR1 SGHNT, CDR2 YYREEE (reference sequence). CDR3 sequence: CASSLDRGYEQYF. DNA of the CDR3: TGTGCCAGCAGCTTAGACAGGGGCTACGAGCAGTACTTC.

The table lists this clonotype with many counts. The chain employs TRBV11-2 and TRBJ2-7; the D gene is possibly TRBD2 (6 bases). Germline CDR1 SGHAT, CDR2 FQNNGV. This CDR3 spans 15 amino acids. V dropped 4 bases and J dropped 3 bases, with 16 bases sitting between them. DNA of the CDR3: TGTGCCAGCAGCTCCACGGGACTTAAAGACTACGAGCAGTACTTC. This sequence encodes CASSSTGLKDYEQYF.

This clonotype was recorded many times. V usage is TRBV7-9 and J usage is TRBJ2-7; D might be TRBD1 or TRBD2, each matching 5 bases. The length of the CDR3 is 14 residues. Trimming removed 5 bases at V and 4 bases at J, with 15 bases between. Germline lookup yields CDR1 SEHNR and CDR2 FQNEAQ (reference sequence). The CDR3 spells CASSPGTVDYEQYF. The CDR3 bases are TGTGCCAGCAGCCCAGGGACGGTTGATTACGAGCAGTACTTC.

This clonotype was detected only a few times. This sequence joins TRBV6-5 and TRBJ2-1, with 8 bases lining up with TRBD2. The CDR3 length is 16 residues. From germline, CDR1 is MNHEY and CDR2 SVGAGI. The V gene end was trimmed by 3 bases and the J gene end by 4 bases; junction bases not matched to a gene: 8. CDR3 protein: CASSYTASGHYNEQFF. The CDR3 region has the DNA TGTGCCAGCAGTTATACAGCTAGCGGGCATTACAATGAGCAGTTCTTC.

This clonotype has just a few counts. This chain joins TRBV7-9 and TRBJ2-7, with D possibly called TRBD1 or TRBD2 (6 bases each). The germline CDR1 and CDR2 sequences are SEHNR and FQNEAQ (reference sequence). Between the trimmed V and J ends, which lost 1 base and 7 bases, there was a span of 23 bases. The CDR3 runs 17 residues. The CDR3 sequence is CASSLVGDGGLNVEQYF. The CDR3 coding sequence is TGTGCCAGCAGCTTAGTCGGGGACGGGGGCCTTAATGTGGAGCAGTACTTC.

This clonotype showed up many times. This chain joins TRBV5-1 and TRBJ1-2, with TRBD1 as a possible D gene (5 bases). Germline V gene data show CDR1 as SGHRS and CDR2 as YFSETQ. This CDR3 has 15 residues. The germline V and J ends were trimmed by 0 bases and 8 bases, with 17 bases remaining between them. As DNA, the CDR3 is TGCGCCAGCAGCTTGGCGGGGACTCCCCATCGCGGCTACACCTTC. It encodes CASSLAGTPHRGYTF.

This clonotype was detected a few times. J is TRBJ2-2 and V is TRBV30, with no clear D. V lost 7 bases and J 1 base, leaving 10 bases between the germline ends. There are 13 residues in the CDR3. Looked up from germline, CDR1 is GTSNPN and CDR2 is SVGIG (reference sequence). The CDR3 here is CASTDGNTGELFF. CDR3 DNA sequence: TGTGCCTCCACCGACGGGAACACCGGGGAGCTGTTTTTT.

This clonotype was seen at least ten times. This chain uses TRBV6-5 with TRBJ2-1; 10 nucleotides agree with TRBD2. CDR1 MNHEY and CDR2 SVGAGI come from the germline V gene. The CDR3 consists of 16 residues. V was pared by 2 bases and J by 9 bases, with 10 bases of the junction left unmatched. The CDR3 coding sequence is TGTGCCAGCAGTTACGAGGCTCTAGCGGGAGATCTTGAGCAGTTCTTC. It yields the protein CASSYEALAGDLEQFF.